This entry lists 5 T cell receptor beta chains sequenced from one sample in a study of blood T cell repertoires in COVID-19. Produced via immunoSEQ multiplex PCR; TCRdb's table is partial and in-frame only. The data contain 250,000 to 350,000 clones, around 81% of them singletons. The sample was peripheral blood. Source of these receptors: a person aged 70 to 85 with COVID-19, enrolled during active disease.

The chain carries TRBV27 and TRBJ2-1; the D gene is possibly TRBD2 (5 bases). Trimming removed 5 bases at V and 9 bases at J, with 8 bases between. CDR3 length: 11 residues. CDR1 and CDR2 from the germline V gene are MNHEY and SMNVEV (reference sequence). The CDR3 sequence is CASSILGEQFF. Here the CDR3 DNA reads TGTGCCAGCAGTATACTAGGTGAGCAGTTCTTC.

This clone showed up just once. The chain recombines TRBV9 with TRBJ2-3, with TRBD2 matching over 11 bases. Per germline, CDR1 SGDLS and CDR2 YYNGEE. This CDR3 spans 16 amino acids. Trimming cost V 4 bases and J 1 base; bases outside gene matches: 5. The CDR3 DNA reads TGTGCCAGCAGCATAGCGGGGGGGCATGGCACAGATACGCAGTATTTT. Translating gives CASSIAGGHGTDTQYF.

The V gene is TRBV13, the J gene TRBJ1-1; D is ambiguous. The length of the CDR3 is 15 residues. Between the trimmed V and J ends, which lost 5 bases and 2 bases, there was a span of 15 bases. CDR1 is PRHDT and CDR2 is FYEKMQ in the germline V gene (reference sequence). CDR3 sequence (DNA): TGTGCCAGCAGCCCAACTTCGAATGTAAACACTGAAGCTTTCTTT. Its protein product is CASSPTSNVNTEAFF.

This chain uses TRBV7-9 with TRBJ2-4; 12 bases are shared with TRBD2. J gave up 3 bases and V 5 bases, and 11 bases lay outside the gene matches. Looked up from germline, CDR1 is SEHNR and CDR2 is FQNEAQ (reference sequence). CDR3 length: 18 amino acids. The CDR3 reads CASSLPPRLAGVKNIQYF. CDR3 DNA sequence: TGTGCCAGCAGCCTCCCGCCTCGACTAGCGGGGGTCAAAAACATTCAGTACTTC. The full variable domain, completed using reference TRBV7-9 and TRBJ2-4, is DTGVSQNPRHKITKRGQNVTFRCDPISEHNRLYWYRQTLGQGPEFLTYFQNEAQLEKSRLLSDRFSAERPKGSFSTLEIQRTEQGDSAMYLCASSLPPRLAGVKNIQYFGAGTRLSVL.

V usage is TRBV4-3 and J usage is TRBJ2-3, with 8 nucleotides matching TRBD2. Germline CDR1 and CDR2: LGHNA and YSLEER. With V trimmed by 4 bases and J by 4 bases, 7 bases remained unmatched. This CDR3 spans 15 amino acids. The CDR3 region is CASSLLGGEPDTQYF. The CDR3 nucleotides read TGCGCCAGCAGCCTACTCGGGGGGGAGCCAGATACGCAGTATTTT.